This T cell receptor (beta chain) was documented in a study of Ad26.COV2.S vaccination and SARS-CoV-2 variants. The overall study: Ad26.COV2.S given intramuscularly, once or twice 56 days apart.

This CDR3 has 16 residues. Germline V lookup: CDR1 LNHDA, CDR2 SQIVND (reference sequence). The V and J ends lost 6 bases and 8 bases, in that order; junction bases with no gene match: 17. Libraries were prepared by immunoSEQ multiplex PCR; TCRdb keeps only in-frame clonotypes and omits some of them. The table records some 450,000 clones, about 90% of them present only once. As concerns this clone: Its antigen is not identified.

As to treatment: 15 to 20 received Ad26.COV2.S at low or high dose, single or two shots; roughly five received placebo; per-sample allocation not given. Sampling was done on day 63 after the first vaccine or placebo injection. Spike of the Wuhan-strain SARS-CoV-2 was expressed by an Ad26 vector, which formed the vaccine. Study-wide results and caveats: The analyses of TCR breadth and depth may have understated the size of total T cell responses. The placebo group had lower spike-specific TCR breadth than the vaccine recipients did.

This material consisted of peripheral blood, taken in a trial of Ad26.COV2.S vaccine versus placebo. This sequence originates from a person aged 18-60 years who received the Ad26.COV2.S COVID-19 vaccine or a placebo. The chain joins TRBV19 to TRBJ2-3; 7 bases fit TRBD2. CDR3 in amino acids: CASSLSLGRSGGTQYF. The DNA of the CDR3 is TGTGCCAGTAGCTTAAGTTTGGGCCGTTCGGGAGGTACGCAGTATTTT.